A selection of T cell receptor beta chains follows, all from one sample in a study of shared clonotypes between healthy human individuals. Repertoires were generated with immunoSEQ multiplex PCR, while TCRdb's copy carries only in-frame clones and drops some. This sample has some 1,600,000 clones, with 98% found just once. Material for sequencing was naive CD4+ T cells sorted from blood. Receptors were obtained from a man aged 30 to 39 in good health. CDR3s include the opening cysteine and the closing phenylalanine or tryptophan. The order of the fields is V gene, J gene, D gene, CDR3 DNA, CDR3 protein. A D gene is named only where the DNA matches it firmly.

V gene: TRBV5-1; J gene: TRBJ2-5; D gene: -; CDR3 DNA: TGCGCCAGCAGCCCGCAAGGTGCTGCCATAGCGCAAGAGACCCAGTACTTC; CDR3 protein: CASSPQGAAIAQETQYF
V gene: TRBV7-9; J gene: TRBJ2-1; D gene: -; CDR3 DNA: TGTGCCAGCAGCTTAAGCGGGTACAATGAGCAGTTCTTC; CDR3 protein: CASSLSGYNEQFF
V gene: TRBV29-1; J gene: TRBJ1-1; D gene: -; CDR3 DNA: TGCAGCGTTGAAGATCTCTCCCGAATAAACACTGAAGCTTTCTTT; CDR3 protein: CSVEDLSRINTEAFF
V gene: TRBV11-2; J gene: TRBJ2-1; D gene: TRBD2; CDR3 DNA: TGTGCCAGCAGCCCTCGACTAGCGGAGGCCCATGAGCAGTTCTTC; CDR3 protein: CASSPRLAEAHEQFF
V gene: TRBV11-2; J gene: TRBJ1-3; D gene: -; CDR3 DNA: TGTGCCAGCAGCTTCCGGGACGGGAGCTCTGGAAACACCATATATTTT; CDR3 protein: CASSFRDGSSGNTIYF
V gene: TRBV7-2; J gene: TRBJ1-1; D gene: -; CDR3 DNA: TGTGCCAGCAGCCCGGAAAGTTGGCTCAGGACTGAAGCTTTCTTT; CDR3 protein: CASSPESWLRTEAFF
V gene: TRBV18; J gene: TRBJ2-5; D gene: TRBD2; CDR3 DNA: TGTGCCAGCTCTCCCGGGACTAGCGGAAGAGAGACCCAGTACTTC; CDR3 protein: CASSPGTSGRETQYF
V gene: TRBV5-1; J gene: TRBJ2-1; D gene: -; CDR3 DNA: TGCGCCAGCAGCTTGAGAAGCACCGGGACTTACAATGAGCAGTTCTTC; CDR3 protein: CASSLRSTGTYNEQFF
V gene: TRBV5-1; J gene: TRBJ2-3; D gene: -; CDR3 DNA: TGCGCCAGCATTAGTGGGGATACGCAGTATTTT; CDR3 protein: CASISGDTQYF
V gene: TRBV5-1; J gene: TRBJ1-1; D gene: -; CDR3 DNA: TGCGCCAGCAGCCAAAGTGCGGGTGTAACTGAAGCTTTCTTT; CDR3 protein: CASSQSAGVTEAFF
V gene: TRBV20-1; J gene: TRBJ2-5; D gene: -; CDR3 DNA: TGCAGTGCTAGATGGGGCGAGACCCAGTACTTC; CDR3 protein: CSARWGETQYF
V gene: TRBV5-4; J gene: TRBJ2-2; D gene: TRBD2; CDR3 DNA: TGTGCCAGCAGCTCTGGGACTACCAACACCGGGGAGCTGTTTTTT; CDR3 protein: CASSSGTTNTGELFF
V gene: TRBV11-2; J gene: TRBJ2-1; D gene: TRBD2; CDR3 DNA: TGTGCCAGCAGCGTATTCGCGGGAGGGCTAGGTAACAATGAGCAGTTCTTC; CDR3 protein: CASSVFAGGLGNNEQFF
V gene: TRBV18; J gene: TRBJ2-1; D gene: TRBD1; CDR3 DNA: TGTGCCAGCTCACCATGGGGTCCCTGGACAGGGGGCCGGAATGAGCAGTTCTTC; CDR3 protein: CASSPWGPWTGGRNEQFF
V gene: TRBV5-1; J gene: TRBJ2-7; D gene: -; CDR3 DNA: TGCGCCAGCAGCTATGGCCTTCAGAGCTCCTACGAGCAGTACTTC; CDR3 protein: CASSYGLQSSYEQYF
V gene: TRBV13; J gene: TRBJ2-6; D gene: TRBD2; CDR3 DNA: TGTGCCAGCAGCCAGGGACTAGCGGGTCTCAGCTCTGGGGCCAACGTCCTGACTTTC; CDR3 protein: CASSQGLAGLSSGANVLTF